One and the same sample provided the 9 T cell receptor beta chains below, sequenced in a study of blood T cell repertoires in COVID-19 (dated by TCRdb to 2018 to 2021). The library was made by the immunoSEQ multiplex PCR assay. As stored in TCRdb, this immuneACCESS dataset retains in-frame rearrangements with V and J assigned. A fraction of the clones does not appear; measured against another copy, unresolved V genes explain less than half of the discrepancy, and the remainder lacks a known reason. The sample contains some 250,000 clones, roughly 88% of them found a single time. The ten largest account for around 0.78% of the sample. The sample comprised peripheral blood. These receptor sequences come from a woman aged 25 to 39 with acute or convalescent COVID-19.

The chain carries TRBV30 and TRBJ2-2; 10 nucleotides match TRBD2. CDR1 and CDR2 (germline): GTSNPN, SVGIG (reference sequence). This CDR3 is 14 amino acids long. J lost 6 bases, V lost 7 bases, and 8 bases had no gene match. The CDR3 region has the DNA TGTGCCTTTAAGCGGGAGGGCGATTCCGGGGAGCTGTTTTTT. Translated, it gives CAFKREGDSGELFF.

V usage is TRBV10-3 and J usage is TRBJ2-1; a possible D gene is TRBD2 (5 bases). Trimming pared 5 bases from V and 0 bases from J, leaving 11 bases between. CDR1 and CDR2 (germline): ENHRY, SYGVKD. This CDR3 is 15 amino acids long. The CDR3 nucleotides read TGTGCCATCAGTACTATTACTAGCTCCTACAATGAGCAGTTCTTC. Translation gives CAISTITSSYNEQFF.

This clone was observed a single time. The V gene is TRBV19, the J gene TRBJ1-2; weak D call: TRBD1 (6 bases). Germline V gene data show CDR1 as LNHDA and CDR2 as SQIVND (reference sequence). The V gene lost 3 bases and the J gene lost 2 bases, with 10 bases spanning the gap. This CDR3 is built from 14 residues. DNA of the CDR3: TGTGCCAGTAGTATTGGGGGGGCAAACTATGGCTACACCTTC. Translated, it gives CASSIGGANYGYTF.

J is TRBJ2-5 and V is TRBV4-2; D might be TRBD1 (6 bases). Germline CDR1 reads LGHNA; CDR2 reads YNFKEQ. Trimming shortened V by 0 bases and J by 7 bases, and 12 bases separated the two germline ends. The CDR3 has 14 residues. CDR3 sequence (DNA): TGTGCCAGCAGCCAAGAGTTACAGGGTAGGACCCAGTACTTC. Amino acid sequence: CASSQELQGRTQYF.

The V gene is TRBV18, the J gene TRBJ1-5; 9 bases are shared with TRBD1. The CDR3 spans 15 residues. V dropped 4 bases and J dropped 7; count of bases not matched to a gene: 8. CDR1 KGHSH and CDR2 LQKENI come from the germline V gene. CDR3 bases: TGTGCCAGCTCACTAAACAGGGGGCCGGGGCAGCCCCAGCATTTT. Translation gives CASSLNRGPGQPQHF.

The CDR3 coding sequence is TGTGCCAGCAGTTACCCAAGAGGGGGCGGCCAAGAGACCCAGTACTTC. It codes for CASSYPRGGGQETQYF. The chain joins TRBV6-5 to TRBJ2-5; 7 bases agree with TRBD1. The CDR3 spans 16 residues. Germline CDR1 and CDR2: MNHEY and SVGAGI. The junction had 7 bases not matched to a gene; V was cut back by 2 bases and J by 1 base.

This sequence joins TRBV4-2 and TRBJ2-7; 7 nucleotides line up with TRBD1. Germline V gene data show CDR1 as LGHNA and CDR2 as YNFKEQ. V gave up 0 bases and J gave up 3 bases; unmatched junction bases: 8. There are 16 residues in the CDR3. The CDR3 DNA reads as TGTGCCAGCAGCCAAGAATTTGGTGGGACAGACTACGAGCAGTACTTC. Amino acids: CASSQEFGGTDYEQYF.

The rearrangement joins TRBV30 to TRBJ1-4, with 10 bases lining up with TRBD1. Germline V CDR1 and CDR2: GTSNPN, SVGIG (reference sequence). Trimming at V came to 2 bases and at J to 8 bases, leaving 5 bases not matched to a gene. CDR3 length equals 14 residues. The CDR3: CAWSRQGAGEKLFF. DNA for the CDR3: TGTGCCTGGAGTCGACAGGGGGCAGGGGAAAAACTGTTTTTT.

This chain connects TRBV2 to TRBJ2-7, with 9 bases matching TRBD2. CDR1 and CDR2 (germline): SNHLY, FYNNEI. V lost 3 bases to trimming and J lost 5 bases; unmatched junction nucleotides: 8. The CDR3 length is 15 residues. In nucleotides, the CDR3 is TGTGCCAGCAGTGAGGGCGGGAGGGCCCTCAACGAGCAGTACTTC. It encodes CASSEGGRALNEQYF.